This TCR beta chain was captured in a study of OX40 agonist ivuxolimab in advanced cancers. Study information: Enrolled patients in dose escalation had cancers that were hepatocellular carcinoma, melanoma, renal cell or head and neck cancer.

Study outcomes and limitations: There were, on average, more expanded clones in CD8+ T cells than in CD4+. Partial responders at 0.1-3.0 mg/kg had among the lowest clonal expansion.

This clone appeared a few times. Its specificity is unknown. Profiling relied on immunoSEQ multiplex PCR, and the TCRdb table lists in-frame clones only, not all of them. The data hold tens of thousands of clones, with 70% to 90% observed a single time. Germline loops: CDR1 LNHDA, CDR2 SQIVND (reference sequence). Trimming took 6 bases from V and 1 from J; bases not matched to a gene: 4. The CDR3 spans 15 residues. The chain couples TRBV19 to TRBJ2-2, with 8 bases matching TRBD2. Sequenced here: CD4+ or CD8+ T cells sorted from blood, sampled in a trial of the OX40 agonist ivuxolimab. This clonotype was sampled from an adult with an advanced solid tumor such as melanoma, head and neck, liver or kidney cancer. The CDR3 region has the DNA TGTGCCAGTAGGATGCTAGCGGGGAACACCGGGGAGCTGTTTTTT. Translated: CASRMLAGNTGELFF.